The 15 T cell receptor beta chains given below trace back to one sample, sequenced in a study of OX40 agonist ivuxolimab in advanced cancers. Generated by immunoSEQ multiplex PCR, the TCRdb table keeps only in-frame clones and is missing some. There are around 79,000 clones in the sample; over 75% occur only once, and approximately 0.63% lies in the top ten. Sequences were derived from CD4+ or CD8+ T cells sorted from blood, sampled in a trial of the OX40 agonist ivuxolimab. These receptors originate from an adult with an advanced solid tumor such as melanoma, head and neck, liver or kidney cancer.

This chain joins TRBV6-6 and TRBJ1-1; D is undetermined. Per the germline V gene, CDR1 is MNHNY and CDR2 is SVGAGI (reference sequence). V was trimmed by 7 bases and J by 0 bases, leaving 12 bases between them. The CDR3 length is 14 residues. DNA of the CDR3: TGTGCCAGCACCAAACGGGCTTTGAACACTGAAGCTTTCTTT. Translating gives CASTKRALNTEAFF.

The gene calls are TRBV18 and TRBJ2-5; 12 bases map to TRBD1. From germline, CDR1 is KGHSH and CDR2 LQKENI. V lost 3 bases to trimming and J lost 3 bases; unmatched junction nucleotides: 2. The CDR3 is 15 residues long. The CDR3 DNA follows: TGTGCCAGCTCACCCGGGACAGGGGGCGAAGAGACCCAGTACTTC. It yields the protein CASSPGTGGEETQYF. The variable domain in full, with the rest retrieved from reference TRBV18 and TRBJ2-5, is NAGVMQNPRHLVRRRGQEARLRCSPMKGHSHVYWYRQLPEEGLKFMVYLQKENIIDESGMPKERFSAEFPKEGPSILRIQQVVRGDSAAYFCASSPGTGGEETQYFGPGTRLLVL.

The J gene is TRBJ2-1, the V gene TRBV4-2; unclear D gene. The germline gives CDR1 LGHNA, CDR2 YNFKEQ. The CDR3 runs 14 residues. Trimming took off 0 bases at V and 5 bases at J, with 8 bases between the two ends. The CDR3 is CASSQEEYNNEQFF. CDR3 DNA: TGTGCCAGCAGCCAAGAGGAATACAACAATGAGCAGTTCTTC.

This clone came up a few times. The chain combines TRBV10-3 with TRBJ2-1; D uncertain. Trimming took off 2 bases at V and 5 bases at J, with 13 bases between the two ends. The CDR3 runs 15 residues. Germline assignment: CDR1 ENHRY and CDR2 SYGVKD. In nucleotides, the CDR3 is TGTGCCATCAGTGAGGGGCCGCCCTGGAACAATGAGCAGTTCTTC. This encodes CAISEGPPWNNEQFF.

The chain combines TRBV7-2 with TRBJ2-1; D uncertain. From germline, CDR1 is SGHTA and CDR2 FQGNSA. Trimming left V 3 bases short and J 0 bases short, with 3 bases between. CDR3 length equals 13 residues. This CDR3 is CASSFYSYNEQFF. CDR3 sequence (DNA): TGTGCCAGCAGCTTCTACTCCTACAATGAGCAGTTCTTC.

The chain uses TRBV4-1 and TRBJ2-2; D unclear. The CDR3 sequence is 12 residues long. Germline V gene lookup returns CDR1 MGHRA and CDR2 YSYEKL. V dropped 8 bases and J dropped 8 bases, with 12 bases sitting between them. This CDR3 is CASAPEAGELFF. In DNA form, the CDR3 reads TGCGCCAGCGCCCCCGAGGCAGGGGAGCTGTTTTTT.

The V gene is TRBV6-5, the J gene TRBJ1-4; 10 positions match TRBD1. CDR3 length: 16 residues. V shed 2 bases and J 8 bases; nucleotides not matched to a gene: 8. Germline V gives CDR1 MNHEY, CDR2 SVGAGI. CDR3 DNA sequence: TGTGCCAGCAGTTACGGGGACAGGGGAGAAAGGGAAAAACTGTTTTTT. It is translated as CASSYGDRGEREKLFF.

For the CDR3, the DNA is TGTGCCAGCAGTGAGGGGATGGAGACCCAGTACTTC. It specifies CASSEGMETQYF. The V call is TRBV5-6, the J call TRBJ2-5; the D gene could be TRBD1 or TRBD2 (5 bases each). Trimming took off 5 bases at V and 5 bases at J, with 10 bases between the two ends. This CDR3 has 12 amino acids. In germline, CDR1 is SGHDT, CDR2 YYEEEE.

The V call is TRBV11-3, the J call TRBJ2-7; D possibly corresponds to TRBD1 (5 bases). Per the germline V gene, CDR1 is SGHNT and CDR2 is YENEEA. This CDR3 has 14 residues. The germline V and J ends were trimmed by 5 bases and 0 bases, with 11 bases remaining between them. The CDR3 here is CASSPDSSSYEQYF. CDR3 nucleotides: TGTGCCAGCAGCCCCGACAGTAGCTCCTACGAGCAGTACTTC.

The chain couples TRBV11-2 to TRBJ2-3; weak D call: TRBD2 (5 bases). V lost 5 bases and J lost 4, with 10 bases in between. This CDR3 contains 13 residues. Germline V CDR1 and CDR2: SGHAT, FQNNGV. The CDR3 DNA reads TGTGCCAGCAGCCCCGGGGTAGCAGATACGCAGTATTTT. This encodes CASSPGVADTQYF.

The chain carries TRBV7-6 and TRBJ1-3; 7 positions agree with TRBD1. Germline assignment: CDR1 SGHVS and CDR2 FNYEAQ. V was pared by 5 bases and J by 2 bases, with 6 bases of the junction left unmatched. CDR3 length equals 15 residues. CDR3 DNA: TGTGCCAGCAGCCAGGGGGGGGACCCTGGAAACACCATATATTTT. This gives the protein CASSQGGDPGNTIYF.

This chain connects TRBV6-4 to TRBJ1-2; D is perhaps TRBD1 (5 bases). The germline V and J ends were trimmed by 3 bases and 0 bases, with 11 bases remaining between them. Germline CDR1 MRHNA, CDR2 SNTAGT. The CDR3 runs to 15 residues. This CDR3 reads CASSESIGANYGYTF. The CDR3 DNA is TGTGCCAGCAGTGAATCAATAGGGGCTAACTATGGCTACACCTTC.

CDR3 region: CASPRDSGVTDTQYF. CDR3 nucleotides: TGTGCCAGCCCACGGGATAGCGGGGTTACAGATACGCAGTATTTT. The gene calls are TRBV18 and TRBJ2-3; 8 nucleotides agree with TRBD2. This CDR3 is 15 amino acids long. Trimming took 8 bases from V and 3 from J; bases not matched to a gene: 10. Germline CDR1 is KGHSH and CDR2 is LQKENI.

The gene calls are TRBV18 and TRBJ2-3; 7 positions agree with TRBD1. Germline CDR1 reads KGHSH; CDR2 reads LQKENI. The V segment lost 8 bases and the J segment 4 bases; nucleotides outside the gene matches: 0. The CDR3 runs 11 residues. CDR3 bases: TGTGCCAGCACAGGGGCAGATACGCAGTATTTT. Translated, it gives CASTGADTQYF. Looking up the rest from reference TRBV18 and TRBJ2-3 gives the full variable domain: NAGVMQNPRHLVRRRGQEARLRCSPMKGHSHVYWYRQLPEEGLKFMVYLQKENIIDESGMPKERFSAEFPKEGPSILRIQQVVRGDSAAYFCASTGADTQYFGPGTRLTVL.

The chain links TRBV11-2 to TRBJ1-1, with D unresolved. The ends were cut back, 6 bases at V and 7 bases at J, with 15 bases in the middle. In germline, CDR1 is SGHAT, CDR2 FQNNGV. The CDR3 loop spans 13 amino acids. The CDR3 DNA reads as TGTGCCAGCAGAGGCCGTCGGGTCAATGAAGCTTTCTTT. It is translated as CASRGRRVNEAFF.